These 10 T cell receptor beta chains were sequenced from one sample in a study. MiXCR, applied by TCRdb to the 5' RACE reads, yields one record per CDR3 protein. The top ten hold roughly 4.1% of the sample, which has approximately 40,000 distinct CDR3 sequences, 25% to 35% seen once. The sample was tumor-infiltrating memory CD4+ T cells sorted from the breast tumor. Subset of the sample: memory CD4+ T cells, CD4+CD45RO+CD25-. The receptors come from a female donor with breast cancer.

This rearrangement joins TRBV5-1 to TRBJ2-5; D remains unclear. This CDR3 comprises 13 residues. Germline CDR1 and CDR2: SGHRS and YFSETQ. Between the trimmed V and J ends, which lost 3 bases and 2 bases, there was a span of 8 bases. CDR3 nucleotides: TGCGCCAGCAGCTCCACCCCTCAAGAGACCCAGTACTTC. Protein product: CASSSTPQETQYF.

V and J are TRBV4-2 and TRBJ2-2, with TRBD1 matching 8 bases. The V and J ends lost 4 bases and 5 bases, in that order; junction bases with no gene match: 6. CDR1 LGHNA and CDR2 YNFKEQ come from the germline V gene. This CDR3 has 15 residues. CDR3: CASSRTGGRTGELFF. The CDR3 coding sequence is TGTGCCAGCAGCCGTACAGGGGGGAGAACCGGGGAGCTGTTTTTT.

Of note for this clonotype: One junction end disagrees with the germline gene, perhaps due to a read error. The chain carries TRBV6-1 and TRBJ2-3; D is uncertain. The germline CDR1 and CDR2 sequences are MNHNS and SASEGT. This CDR3 spans 12 amino acids. This CDR3 is CSTLGSTDTQYF. For the CDR3, the DNA is TGCTCTACCTTGGGGAGCACAGATACGCAGTATTTT.

This clonotype has ten or more counts. The chain couples TRBV5-1 to TRBJ2-7; perhaps TRBD1 as D (6 bases). The CDR3 contains 14 residues. The V end was cut by 5 bases, the J end by 0 bases, with 12 bases between. Germline V gives CDR1 SGHRS, CDR2 YFSETQ. As DNA, the CDR3 is TGCGCCAGCAGACCGGGACAAAACTCCTACGAGCAGTACTTC. This translates into CASRPGQNSYEQYF. Combining the CDR3 with reference TRBV5-1 and TRBJ2-7 gives the whole variable domain KAGVTQTPRYLIKTRGQQVTLSCSPISGHRSVSWYQQTPGQGLQFLFEYFSETQRNKGNFPGRFSGRQFSNSRSEMNVSTLELGDSALYLCASRPGQNSYEQYFGPGTRLTVT.

This chain connects TRBV12-3 or TRBV12-4 to TRBJ1-2, with D possibly matching TRBD1 (5 bases). The ends were cut back, 2 bases at V and 2 bases at J, with 9 bases in the middle. The CDR3 spans 14 residues. The CDR3 loop is CASSLRGDNYGYTF. Here the CDR3 DNA reads TGTGCCAGCAGTTTACGTGGGGACAACTATGGCTACACCTTC.

A remark on this clonotype: The CDR3 does not close with the conserved phenylalanine or tryptophan, likely indicating a read error. The rearrangement links TRBV5-1 to TRBJ2-3, with D perhaps assigned TRBD1 or TRBD2 (5 bases each). The germline V gene has CDR1 SGHRS and CDR2 YFSETQ. The CDR3 spans 15 residues. V was clipped by 0 bases and J by 4 bases, with 12 bases between them. The CDR3 loop reads CASSLEGTVADTQYS. The DNA of the CDR3 is TGCGCCAGCAGCTTGGAAGGGACCGTCGCAGATACGCAGTATTCT.

The chain links TRBV24-1 to TRBJ1-5; 7 nucleotides align to TRBD1. The CDR3 contains 15 residues. Germline V gene data show CDR1 as KGHDR and CDR2 as SFDVKD. V shed 6 bases, J shed 3 bases, and the junction held 7 bases outside the gene matches. The CDR3 loop is CATSNTGAVNQPQHF. CDR3 bases: TGTGCCACCAGTAATACAGGGGCGGTCAATCAGCCCCAGCATTTT.

This clonotype has only one observation. V gene TRBV28 combines with J gene TRBJ2-1; D possibly corresponds to TRBD2 (7 bases). V was shortened by 3 bases and J by 7 bases, with 10 bases between the two germline ends. The CDR3 loop spans 13 amino acids. Per the germline V gene, CDR1 is MDHEN and CDR2 is SYDVKM. The CDR3 coding sequence is TGTGCCAGCAGTTTGGGGGGGCGGAATGAGCAGTTCTTC. It yields the protein CASSLGGRNEQFF.

This chain links TRBV5-1 with TRBJ2-1; D is unresolved. The V gene lost 2 bases and the J gene lost 8 bases, with 8 bases spanning the gap. Germline assignment: CDR1 SGHRS and CDR2 YFSETQ. The CDR3 is 12 amino acids. The DNA of the CDR3 is TGCGCCAGCAGCTTCAGTCCAGATGAGCAGTTCTTC. This gives the protein CASSFSPDEQFF.

This clonotype was seen only once. The V gene is TRBV5-5, the J gene TRBJ1-1; D is uncertain. Germline CDR1 and CDR2: SGHKS and YYEKEE (reference sequence). V lost 0 bases and J 6 bases, leaving 12 bases between the germline ends. This CDR3 spans 14 amino acids. CDR3 loop: CASSLDINSAEAFF. CDR3 bases: TGTGCCAGCAGCTTGGACATTAACAGCGCTGAAGCTTTCTTT. The variable domain in full, completed from reference TRBV5-5 and TRBJ1-1, reads DAGVTQSPTHLIKTRGQQVTLRCSPISGHKSVSWYQQVLGQGPQFIFQYYEKEERGRGNFPDRFSARQFPNYSSELNVNALLLGDSALYLCASSLDINSAEAFFGQGTRLTVV.